Listed here is a single TCR beta chain. This CDR3 is built from 17 residues. Germline assignment: CDR1 KGHDR and CDR2 SFDVKD. Trimming shortened V by 3 bases and J by 5 bases, and 22 bases separated the two germline ends. The data are from a study of control samples from healthy donors and cancer patients. Here immunoSEQ multiplex PCR was the method, and the copy in TCRdb shows in-frame clones only, minus some. The data show tens of thousands of clones, around 91% seen once. The receptor comes from a man aged 45-65 years with lung cancer. Sequenced input: PBMCs. The J gene is TRBJ2-7, the V gene TRBV24-1; possibly TRBD1 for D (5 bases). CDR3 region: CATSDHPQGALQDEQYF. The CDR3 region has the DNA TGTGCCACCAGTGATCATCCCCAGGGTGCCCTACAGGACGAGCAGTACTTC.